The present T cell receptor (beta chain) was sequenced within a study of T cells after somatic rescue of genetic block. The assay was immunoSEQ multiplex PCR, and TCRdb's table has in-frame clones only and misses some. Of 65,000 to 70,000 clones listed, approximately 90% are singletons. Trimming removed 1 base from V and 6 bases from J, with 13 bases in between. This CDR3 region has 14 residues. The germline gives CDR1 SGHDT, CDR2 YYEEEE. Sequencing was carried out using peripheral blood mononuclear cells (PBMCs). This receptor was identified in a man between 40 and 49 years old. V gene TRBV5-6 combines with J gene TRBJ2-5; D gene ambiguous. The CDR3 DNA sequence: TGTGCCAGCAGCTTGTCTTGGGCAGCGCAGACCCAGTACTTC. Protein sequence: CASSLSWAAQTQYF.